This TCR beta chain derives from a study of blood T cells in healthy people across ages (dated by TCRdb to the mid-2010s). In terms of the full investigation: In model experiments, template switching captured roughly one uniquely barcoded TCR beta cDNA molecule for every two T cells. To track age-related changes in TCR beta repertoire diversity, the study relied on deep sequencing normalized with unique cDNA molecular identifiers. The study analyzed two additional independent replicas of 1 million unique cDNA reads from the same blood draw for two donors, one aged 18 to 29 and one aged 80 or older. Donors were grouped into four age groups: young (average approximately 15 years), middle-aged (roughly 38), aged (around 56) and long-lived (just over 80).

Library preparation used 5' RACE. Reads for this sample came from an Illumina HiSeq 2500. The second PCR ran for roughly 6 to 11 cycles and used a J-beta primer mix along with a sample-barcoded 5' primer. A template-switch 5' adaptor carrying 12 random nucleotides introduced a unique molecular identifier onto each TCR beta cDNA molecule. Each sample yielded at least 2.5 million CDR3-containing paired-end reads. The Mint cDNA synthesis kit, primed by a TRBC-specific oligonucleotide, was used to synthesize first-strand cDNA from all RNA. All cDNA was treated with uracil-DNA glycosylase and then went through a first 18-cycle PCR with the universal primers M1SS and BC2_uni_R. The authors' analysis ran thus. Normalization of each sample was performed by random selection of 1 million high-quality reads, each carrying a distinct molecular identifier. Instead of being binned into consensus sequences, reads with shared molecular identifiers were discarded. MiTCR, set to a Q25 quality threshold and the strictest error-elimination algorithm, was used for CDR3 identification, clonotype clustering and error correction. A nonparametric unseen species model with Euler transformation was used to estimate lower-bound total TCR beta diversity. TCRdb trimmed public reads at Q25 via fastp, called clones via MiXCR and kept in-frame beta chains. A single entry per CDR3 protein holds the most common genes and DNA from its merged rows. The V and J calls come from TCRdb's annotation, not from the publication. This sample lists approximately 780,000 distinct CDR3 sequences; under 30% were detected once. The ten biggest clones cover 3% of the sample.

General findings and caveats noted by the study authors: There was a strong correlation between observed TCR beta diversity and the percentage of naive T cells measured by flow cytometry. Observed TCR beta diversity per million T cells fell roughly linearly with age, and a significant reduction was already apparent by age approximately 41. Estimates of total diversity based on one million sequenced T cells were regarded as lower bounds and as underestimates. Because the CMV infection status of the donors was unknown, age-related changes in expanded clonotypes may potentially have been confounded. Since profiling was done on bulk unsorted PBMCs, naive and antigen-experienced compartments could not be conclusively compared. Compared with the aged group, the long-lived group had more naive CD4+ T cells, fewer expanded clones and increased TCR diversity, a pattern suggesting age selection.

The roughly 39 donors, aged about 6 to 95 years, were systemically healthy Caucasian individuals from Russia. Ten milliliters of peripheral blood were drawn from each donor into EDTA-treated Vacutainer tubes. Ficoll-Paque density-gradient centrifugation was used to isolate PBMCs, with at least 6 million obtained per sample. Total RNA, at least 5 micrograms per sample, was extracted from PBMCs with Trizol reagent. For every donor, flow cytometry on a PBMC aliquot measured the percentage of naive CD45RAhigh/CD27high T cells. The CDR3 goes from the cysteine to the phenylalanine over 14 residues. Here the CDR3 DNA is all that survives: 42 bases in frame from base 1. V lost 6 bases and J lost 2 bases; the stretch between them is 12 bases long. This clonotype was seen at least ten times. Its antigen target is currently unknown. No base quality information exists; no much larger clone differs at one position.

This same sample was also part of a study on T cells of mothers and their children. Reported in the second study: Nine systemically healthy Caucasian individuals served as donors, namely three mothers together with their six children. cDNA synthesis consumed the entire amount of extracted RNA, loaded at about 1.6 ug RNA in each 15 ul reaction. In the second PCR, the M1S primer introduced both the sample barcodes and 2-4 random nucleotides. Over 8.5 million TCR beta CDR3 reads came from each mother, compared with 2.5 million to 3.5 million reads from each child. TCR recombination output is similarly shaped by thymic selection in related and unrelated pairs, with a minor effect exerted by inherited differences. Related mother-child pairs always showed normalized repertoire overlap that was slightly higher than in unrelated mother-child pairs, though the difference was never significant. No persistent microchimeric T cell clones were detected, at a sensitivity of approximately 100 clones per million clonotypes. Deep NGS was used in the study to compare the TCR beta repertoires of mothers and children and to look for features that separate related mother-child pairs from unrelated individuals. On average, the children were roughly 12 +/- 4 years old, while the mothers were about 40 +/- 4 years old. After adapters were ligated using NEBNext reagents, the libraries underwent 100+100 nt paired-end sequencing on an Illumina HiSeq 2000. To avoid cross-contamination, the mother libraries and the child libraries were prepared a month apart and sequenced in separate runs. Between about 500,000 and 2,100,000 distinct TCR beta clonotypes were identified per donor. Naive TCR beta clonotypes were estimated from low-frequency clonotypes matched to each donor's FACS-determined naive share, without sorting.

The receptor chain draws on TRBV12-3 or TRBV12-4 and TRBJ2-3; no D gene can be assigned with confidence. Sequenced input: blood. The TCR originated in a boy younger than 18 in good health. The CDR3 is CASSTTWSTDTQYF. The base sequence is TGTGCCAGCAGCACCACTTGGTCCACAGATACGCAGTATTTT.